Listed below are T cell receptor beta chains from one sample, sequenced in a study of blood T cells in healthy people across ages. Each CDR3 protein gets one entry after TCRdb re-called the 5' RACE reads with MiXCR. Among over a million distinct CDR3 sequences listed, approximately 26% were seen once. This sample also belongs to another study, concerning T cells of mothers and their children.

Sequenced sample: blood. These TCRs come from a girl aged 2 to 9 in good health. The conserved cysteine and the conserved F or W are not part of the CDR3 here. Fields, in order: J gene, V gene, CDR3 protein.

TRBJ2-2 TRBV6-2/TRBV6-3 ASSEFSKTGELF
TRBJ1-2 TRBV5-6 ASSLGDFLYT
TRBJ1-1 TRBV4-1 ASSQEEEAGPLQEAF
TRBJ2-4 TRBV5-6 ASSFGVDAENIQY
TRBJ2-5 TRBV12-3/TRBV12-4 ASSPGQRAGAQY
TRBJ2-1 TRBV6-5 ASSYRGFDNEQF
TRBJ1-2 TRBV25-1 ASSEGNRNGYT
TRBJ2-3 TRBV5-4 ASSPGGGSSTDTQY
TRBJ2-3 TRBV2 AGSDSDTQY
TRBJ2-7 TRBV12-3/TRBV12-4 ASTLTGTGVEQY
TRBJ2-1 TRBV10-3 AISEGTSGRASYNEQF
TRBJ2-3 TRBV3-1 ASSQRDRSTDTQY
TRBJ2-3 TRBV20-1 SAREGTSSTDTQY
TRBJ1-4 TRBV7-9 ASSLAGGEKLF
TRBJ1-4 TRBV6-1 ASSEYGTGAKLF
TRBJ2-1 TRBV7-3 ASSPTGTEYNEQF
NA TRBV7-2 ASSLAPSGYEQY
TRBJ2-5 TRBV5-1 ASSAARLAGRNETQY
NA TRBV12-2 ASRLRSGYEQY
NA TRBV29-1 SVEVSAGNEQY
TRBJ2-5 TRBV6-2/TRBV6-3 ASSYPRGSGFQETQY
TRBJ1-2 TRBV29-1 SVGPVGGYT
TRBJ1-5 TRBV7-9 ASSGPEQPQH
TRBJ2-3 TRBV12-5 ASGLAADTQY
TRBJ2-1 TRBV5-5 ASSLLPLAGGGEQF
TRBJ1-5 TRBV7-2 ASSFMGANQPQH